This T cell receptor (beta chain) is from a study of blood T cell repertoires in COVID-19. The overall study: From the United States, Italy and Spain came samples of acute and convalescent COVID-19.

The repertoire was sequenced with immunoSEQ multiplex PCR; TCRdb's copy has only in-frame clones and lacks some. The profile covers a few hundred thousand clones, with 75% to 90% appearing a single time and 2.5% to 3.5% taken by the ten largest. The CDR3 consists of 15 residues. Germline-derived CDR1 and CDR2 are GTSNPN and SVGIG (reference sequence). The V segment lost 4 bases and the J segment 4 bases; nucleotides outside the gene matches: 12. One Seattle source followed patients from active infection through their disease course. This TCR came from a woman aged 30 to 39 with COVID-19, enrolled during active disease. The sample comprised peripheral blood. The chain carries TRBV30 and TRBJ2-7; TRBD2 agrees at 8 bases. The CDR3 DNA reads TGTGCCTGGATGAGTCGGGAGGGCCTTGCGTACGAGCAGTACTTC. It translates to CAWMSREGLAYEQYF.